The 28 T cell receptor beta chains below were found in one sample sequenced in a study of T cell repertoires in cytomegalovirus infection. MiXCR was run by TCRdb on the reads, yielding one entry per CDR3 protein. The table lists approximately 910,000 distinct CDR3 sequences, 30% to 40% of them singletons. Their antigen targets remain unknown. The input for sequencing was cultured CD8+ T cells from PBMCs, taken from culture after CMV antigen stimulation. Receptor source: a human donor in good health (CMV status not recorded). Some clones in this sample may be carry-over from other donors' samples.

V gene TRBV24-1 combines with J gene TRBJ2-2, with 15 bases aligning to TRBD2. The length of the CDR3 is 20 residues. Trimming cost V 4 bases and J 6 bases; bases outside gene matches: 14. Germline V gives CDR1 KGHDR, CDR2 SFDVKD. CDR3 protein: CATSDSYLRTSGGASGELFF. Here the CDR3 DNA reads TGTGCCACCAGTGACTCTTACCTAAGGACTAGCGGGGGGGCGTCCGGGGAGCTGTTTTTT.

The chain joins TRBV6-1 to TRBJ2-1; 8 bases fit TRBD1. Per the germline V gene, CDR1 is MNHNS and CDR2 is SASEGT. The CDR3 has 12 amino acids. Trimming at V came to 9 bases and at J to 8 bases, leaving 6 bases not matched to a gene. DNA of the CDR3: TGTGCCAGTGGACAGGGAGAAGATGAGCAGTTCTTC. Its translation is CASGQGEDEQFF.

The chain couples TRBV9 to TRBJ1-2, with TRBD1 as a possible D gene (5 bases). This CDR3 is built from 14 residues. Germline CDR1 is SGDLS and CDR2 is YYNGEE. With 4 bases removed from V and 1 base from J, the gap between germline ends came to 11 bases. The CDR3 DNA sequence: TGTGCCAGCAGCCCCCGACAGAATAACTATGGCTACACCTTC. It yields the protein CASSPRQNNYGYTF.

This clonotype was observed once. This chain uses TRBV7-6 with TRBJ2-1, with D possibly being TRBD2 (5 bases). The CDR3 loop spans 15 amino acids. CDR1 is SGHVS, CDR2 FNYEAQ, per germline. Trimming took off 5 bases at V and 5 bases at J, with 16 bases between the two ends. This CDR3 reads CASSRTPEKDNEQFF. In DNA, the CDR3 is TGTGCCAGCAGCCGGACTCCGGAGAAGGACAATGAGCAGTTCTTC.

There are a few counts of this clonotype. This chain joins TRBV7-9 and TRBJ2-1, with 11 positions matching TRBD1. The germline V gene encodes CDR1 SEHNR and CDR2 FQNEAQ (reference sequence). After removal of 4 bases from V and 4 bases from J, the junction contained 3 bases not matched to a gene. The CDR3 is 15 amino acids. The CDR3 coding sequence is TGTGCCAGCAGCTGGGACAGGGGGGTTTACAATGAGCAGTTCTTC. Its protein product is CASSWDRGVYNEQFF.

DNA of the CDR3: TGTGCCAGCAGTTTATCACCTGGGGCCAACGTCCTGACTTTC. Its protein is CASSLSPGANVLTF. The chain employs TRBV27 and TRBJ2-6; D not certain. This CDR3 is 14 amino acids long. V lost 0 bases and J lost 2, with 2 bases in between. Germline V gene data show CDR1 as MNHEY and CDR2 as SMNVEV (reference sequence).

The table lists this clonotype with a few counts. This chain connects TRBV6-5 to TRBJ1-2; possibly TRBD1 for D (6 bases). V was trimmed by 1 base and J by 3 bases, leaving 18 bases between them. CDR1 is MNHEY and CDR2 is SVGAGI in the germline V gene. The length of the CDR3 is 17 residues. As DNA, the CDR3 is TGTGCCAGCAGTTACTGGGGCAGAGGGGGGTTTGACTATGGCTACACCTTC. Protein product: CASSYWGRGGFDYGYTF.

V is TRBV6-4 and J is TRBJ2-3; D call uncertain. The CDR3 length is 15 residues. V was clipped by 0 bases and J by 2 bases, with 9 bases between them. Germline values: CDR1 MRHNA, CDR2 SNTAGT. The CDR3 coding sequence is TGTGCCAGCAGTGACTCTGGGCCCGCCACAGATACGCAGTATTTT. Translation gives CASSDSGPATDTQYF.

There are many counts of this clonotype. The J gene is TRBJ2-7, the V gene TRBV7-2; 7 bases line up with TRBD2. CDR3 length: 17 residues. Germline V CDR1 and CDR2: SGHTA, FQGNSA. The V segment lost 5 bases and the J segment 2 bases; nucleotides outside the gene matches: 15. The CDR3 region has the DNA TGTGCCAGCAGCCCCCGACTAGCCTCGTCATGTCCCTACGAGCAGTACGTC. Amino acid sequence: CASSPRLASSCPYEQYV.

This clonotype was seen just once. The chain uses TRBV2 and TRBJ2-4; 7 positions agree with TRBD1. This CDR3 has 13 residues. V shed 10 bases, J shed 1 base, and the junction held 4 bases outside the gene matches. Germline assignment: CDR1 SNHLY and CDR2 FYNNEI. This chain's CDR3 is CAIPTGAKNIQYF. In DNA, the CDR3 is TGTGCCATCCCGACAGGGGCCAAAAACATTCAGTACTTC.

The rearrangement joins TRBV19 to TRBJ2-1; 7 bases line up with TRBD1. The CDR3 extends over 17 amino acids. V was pared by 3 bases and J by 0 bases, with 8 bases of the junction left unmatched. Germline values: CDR1 LNHDA, CDR2 SQIVND (reference sequence). The CDR3 coding sequence is TGTGCCAGTAGTATGCCTAGGGACAGAGGCTCCTACAATGAGCAGTTCTTC. Translated: CASSMPRDRGSYNEQFF.

The gene calls are TRBV12-3 or TRBV12-4 and TRBJ2-1; D may be TRBD1 or TRBD2 (5 bases each). This CDR3 spans 15 amino acids. Trimming pared 7 bases from V and 0 bases from J, leaving 13 bases between. In DNA form, the CDR3 reads TGTGCCAGCACGCAATGGGGGACCTCCTACAATGAGCAGTTCTTC. Protein sequence: CASTQWGTSYNEQFF.

V and J are TRBV7-9 and TRBJ2-2; D is unresolved. CDR1 is SEHNR, CDR2 FQNEAQ, per germline (reference sequence). V shed 2 bases and J shed 5 bases, with 15 bases lying between them. The CDR3 is 16 residues long. The CDR3 protein is CASSLKLTPRTGELFF. Written as DNA, the CDR3 is TGTGCCAGCAGCTTAAAACTCACTCCGAGAACCGGGGAGCTGTTTTTT.

This clonotype has just a few counts. The chain is built from TRBV7-6 and TRBJ1-4; D is unresolved. The CDR3 extends over 15 amino acids. V lost 5 bases and J 4 bases, leaving 14 bases between the germline ends. Germline lookup yields CDR1 SGHVS and CDR2 FNYEAQ. The CDR3 here is CASSPDFALNEKLFF. The DNA of the CDR3 is TGTGCCAGCAGCCCGGACTTTGCCCTTAATGAAAAACTGTTTTTT.

This clonotype was observed a handful of times. The gene calls are TRBV12-3 or TRBV12-4 and TRBJ2-2; a possible D gene is TRBD1 (6 bases). The CDR3 runs to 15 residues. Trimming shortened V by 5 bases and J by 5 bases, and 15 bases separated the two germline ends. The CDR3 nucleotides read TGTGCCAGCAGTCCCCCGGACAGACATACCGGGGAGCTGTTTTTT. Residues: CASSPPDRHTGELFF.

The J gene is TRBJ2-1, the V gene TRBV6-1; D remains ambiguous. The ends were cut back, 3 bases at V and 5 bases at J, with 11 bases in the middle. The CDR3 totals 14 residues. Germline CDR1 reads MNHNS; CDR2 reads SASEGT. CDR3 loop: CASSENRVDNEQFF. CDR3 DNA sequence: TGTGCCAGCAGTGAGAATAGGGTGGACAATGAGCAGTTCTTC.

The chain has TRBV27 and TRBJ1-6; 10 bases fit TRBD1. The V gene's germline CDR1 is MNHEY and CDR2 SMNVEV (reference sequence). The V and J ends lost 5 bases and 2 bases, in that order; junction bases with no gene match: 12. This CDR3 is 19 amino acids long. CDR3 amino acids: CASSPLTGGNRPYNSPLHF. CDR3 DNA: TGTGCCAGCAGTCCGTTGACAGGGGGCAACAGGCCCTATAATTCACCCCTCCACTTT.

The chain is built from TRBV10-2 and TRBJ2-7; D is perhaps TRBD1 or TRBD2 (6 bases each). The CDR3 extends over 13 amino acids. Germline V CDR1 and CDR2: WSHSY, SAAADI. The germline V and J ends were trimmed by 4 bases and 7 bases, with 14 bases remaining between them. CDR3 DNA: TGCGCCAGCAGTGCCCCGGGGGCGCTTGAGCAGTACGTC. Residues: CASSAPGALEQYV.

This chain's CDR3 is CASSNQGEYGYTF. CDR3 coding DNA: TGCGCCAGCAGCAATCAGGGGGAATATGGCTACACCTTC. The J gene is TRBJ1-2, the V gene TRBV5-1, with TRBD1 matching over 7 bases. Per germline, CDR1 SGHRS and CDR2 YFSETQ. CDR3 length equals 13 residues. The J segment lost 5 bases and the V segment lost 4 bases, leaving 5 bases of the junction unmatched.

The rearrangement uses TRBV7-2 and TRBJ2-3; D unresolved. Trimming took 11 bases from V and 5 from J, leaving 20 bases between them. Germline V lookup: CDR1 SGHTA, CDR2 FQGNSA. The CDR3 contains 14 residues. The CDR3 is CAGETRERLDTQYF. The CDR3, as DNA: TGTGCCGGCGAGACACGCGAAAGATTAGATACGCAGTATTTT.

This clonotype was seen ten or more times. V usage is TRBV7-8 and J usage is TRBJ2-2; D not resolved. Trimming removed 3 bases from V and 6 bases from J, with 11 bases in between. CDR1 and CDR2 from the germline V gene are SGHVS and FQNEAQ. CDR3 length equals 14 residues. The CDR3: CASSFESLPGELFF. The DNA of the CDR3 is TGTGCCAGCAGCTTTGAAAGTTTACCCGGGGAGCTGTTTTTT.

In its sample, this clonotype was seen a few times. The chain couples TRBV19 to TRBJ2-7; 11 nucleotides agree with TRBD1. CDR3 length: 15 residues. From germline, CDR1 is LNHDA and CDR2 SQIVND (reference sequence). With V trimmed by 3 bases and J by 3 bases, 4 bases remained unmatched. CDR3 nucleotide sequence: TGTGCCAGTAGTATGACGGGGACAGGGGGCTACGAGCAGTACTTC. Translated, it gives CASSMTGTGGYEQYF.

This clonotype was found many times. The chain couples TRBV7-9 to TRBJ2-5, with a weak D call TRBD1 (6 bases). Germline assignment: CDR1 SEHNR and CDR2 FQNEAQ (reference sequence). The V gene lost 3 bases and the J gene lost 4 bases, with 9 bases spanning the gap. The CDR3 is 13 residues long. The CDR3 bases are TGTGCCAGCAGCTTGGACAGTAGAGAGACCCAGTACTTC. Protein sequence: CASSLDSRETQYF.

V is TRBV12-3 or TRBV12-4 and J is TRBJ1-2; D not certain. The V and J ends lost 1 base and 2 bases respectively, with 11 bases between them. The CDR3 is 15 residues long. CDR3 sequence reads: CASSLVGIGNYGYTF. The CDR3 DNA sequence: TGTGCCAGCAGTTTAGTAGGGATTGGGAACTATGGCTACACCTTC.

This clonotype turned up a few times. The chain has TRBV5-4 and TRBJ1-5; 8 bases match TRBD1. CDR1 SGHNT and CDR2 YYREEE come from the germline V gene (reference sequence). After removal of 4 bases from V and 3 bases from J, the junction contained 6 bases not matched to a gene. This CDR3 comprises 15 residues. CDR3 coding DNA: TGTGCCAGCAGCCGACAGGGGTATCCCAATCAGCCCCAGCATTTT. This codes for CASSRQGYPNQPQHF.

By proportion, this clonotype is medium-sized. The V and J genes are TRBV7-6 and TRBJ2-1; D gene unclear. Trimming removed 5 bases from V and 0 bases from J, with 11 bases in between. CDR1 is SGHVS, CDR2 FNYEAQ, per germline. This CDR3 spans 15 amino acids. In DNA, the CDR3 is TGTGCCAGCAGCGCGTCAGGTATCTCCTACAATGAGCAGTTCTTC. Translation gives CASSASGISYNEQFF.

The chain combines TRBV6-4 with TRBJ2-2; D may be TRBD1 (6 bases). Trimming removed 9 bases at V and 3 bases at J, with 17 bases between. The CDR3 loop spans 15 amino acids. The germline CDR1 and CDR2 sequences are MRHNA and SNTAGT. The CDR3 is CARINFRGDTGELFF. The CDR3, as DNA: TGTGCCAGGATAAACTTCAGGGGAGACACCGGGGAGCTGTTTTTT.

This clonotype was seen a few times. The chain links TRBV4-3 to TRBJ2-3, with unresolved D. With 3 bases removed from V and 0 bases from J, the gap between germline ends came to 10 bases. Germline V CDR1 and CDR2: LGHNA, YSLEER. The CDR3 loop spans 15 amino acids. The CDR3 region has the DNA TGCGCCAGCAGCCACGGTAAATCTAGCACAGATACGCAGTATTTT. It translates to CASSHGKSSTDTQYF.